One and the same sample provided the 21 T cell receptor beta chains below, sequenced in a study of blood T cell repertoires in COVID-19. The method was immunoSEQ multiplex PCR; TCRdb's version includes in-frame clones alone and lacks a portion of them. The sample contains around 88,000 clones, 81% of which appear only once. Sequencing input: peripheral blood. All receptors come from a woman older than 75 with acute or convalescent COVID-19.

This clone was seen a single time. The rearrangement uses TRBV6-1 and TRBJ2-4; D gene unclear. The CDR3 is 16 amino acids. Trimming took off 0 bases at V and 0 bases at J, with 9 bases between the two ends. Per germline, CDR1 MNHNS and CDR2 SASEGT. The CDR3 spells CASSEATALAKNIQYF. CDR3 DNA: TGTGCCAGCAGTGAAGCTACAGCCCTAGCCAAAAACATTCAGTACTTC.

The CDR3 nucleotides are TGTGCCAGCAGCTTGAGTAGCGGTGGGTACAATGAGCAGTTCTTC. It is translated as CASSLSSGGYNEQFF. This chain links TRBV7-6 with TRBJ2-1, with D possibly TRBD2 on 6 matching bases. Germline lookup yields CDR1 SGHVS and CDR2 FNYEAQ. Trimming shortened V by 3 bases and J by 4 bases, and 13 bases separated the two germline ends. This CDR3 comprises 15 residues.

The chain uses TRBV4-3 and TRBJ2-1; weak D call: TRBD1 (6 bases). Trimming shortened V by 0 bases and J by 2 bases, and 8 bases separated the two germline ends. Germline V gene lookup returns CDR1 LGHNA and CDR2 YSLEER. The CDR3 loop spans 15 amino acids. CDR3 region: CASSQEGATYNEQFF. The CDR3 DNA reads TGCGCCAGCAGCCAAGAGGGGGCTACCTACAATGAGCAGTTCTTC.

This clone was seen more than once but under ten times. The genes are TRBV30 and TRBJ1-4, with TRBD1 identical over 7 bases. CDR1 GTSNPN and CDR2 SVGIG come from the germline V gene (reference sequence). This CDR3 spans 14 amino acids. V was clipped by 8 bases and J by 7 bases; unmatched bases: 13. Here the CDR3 reads CAGVLWTGGEKLFF. The DNA of the CDR3 is TGTGCCGGCGTACTATGGACAGGTGGTGAAAAACTGTTTTTT. Looking up the rest from reference TRBV30 and TRBJ1-4 gives the full variable domain: SQTIHQWPATLVQPVGSPLSLECTVEGTSNPNLYWYRQAAGRGLQLLFYSVGIGQISSEVPQNLSASRPQDRQFILSSKKLLLSDSGFYLCAGVLWTGGEKLFFGSGTQLSVL.

The V call is TRBV15, the J call TRBJ1-4; D unresolved. The V end lost 1 base, the J end lost 6 bases, and 12 bases lay between the germline ends. The CDR3 totals 15 residues. Germline V lookup: CDR1 LNHNV, CDR2 YYDKDF (reference sequence). In DNA form, the CDR3 reads TGTGCCACCAGCAGAGGAGGCGGAGGATATGAAAAACTGTTTTTT. Amino acid sequence: CATSRGGGGYEKLFF.

The CDR3 spells CASSPGTANTGELFF. The DNA of the CDR3 is TGTGCCAGCAGCCCCGGGACAGCGAACACCGGGGAGCTGTTTTTT. The rearrangement uses TRBV5-4 and TRBJ2-2, with TRBD1 matching over 7 bases. The J segment lost 0 bases and the V segment lost 4 bases, leaving 3 bases of the junction unmatched. The CDR3 is 15 amino acids. From germline, CDR1 is SGHNT and CDR2 YYREEE (reference sequence).

The V call is TRBV4-1, the J call TRBJ2-2; no clear D. Per the germline V gene, CDR1 is MGHRA and CDR2 is YSYEKL. Trimming took off 1 base at V and 3 bases at J, with 12 bases between the two ends. This CDR3 is built from 16 residues. The CDR3 DNA reads as TGCGCCAGCAGCCAAGTTCTGTACGGAGACACCGGGGAGCTGTTTTTT. Translating it yields CASSQVLYGDTGELFF.

This sequence joins TRBV15 and TRBJ1-4; 8 bases align to TRBD1. From germline, CDR1 is LNHNV and CDR2 YYDKDF (reference sequence). This CDR3 comprises 16 residues. With 8 bases clipped from V and 0 bases from J, the junction kept 8 bases outside the gene matches. CDR3 residues: CATSDRGLATNEKLFF. The CDR3 region has the DNA TGTGCCACCTCAGACAGGGGCCTTGCAACTAATGAAAAACTGTTTTTT.

The rearrangement links TRBV11-2 to TRBJ1-1; D remains ambiguous. Germline V gene sequence: CDR1 SGHAT, CDR2 FQNNGV. Trimming took 5 bases from V and 3 from J, leaving 10 bases between them. This CDR3 is 13 amino acids long. This CDR3 is CASSVQEDTEAFF. Here the CDR3 DNA reads TGTGCCAGCAGCGTGCAGGAGGACACTGAAGCTTTCTTT.

To note about this clone: The sample holds other DNA sequences that translate to the same CDR3. The chain uses TRBV7-9 and TRBJ2-5, with a possible D match to TRBD2 (5 bases). Trimming cost V 5 bases and J 5 bases, with 6 bases left between them. CDR1 and CDR2 (germline): SEHNR, FQNEAQ (reference sequence). The CDR3 contains 11 residues. The CDR3 region has the DNA TGTGCCAGCAGCACGGGGGAGACCCAGTACTTC. Translating it yields CASSTGETQYF. Using reference TRBV7-9 and TRBJ2-5 for the parts outside the CDR3, the full variable domain is DTGVSQNPRHKITKRGQNVTFRCDPISEHNRLYWYRQTLGQGPEFLTYFQNEAQLEKSRLLSDRFSAERPKGSFSTLEIQRTEQGDSAMYLCASSTGETQYFGPGTRLLVL.

There are a few counts of this clone. The chain carries TRBV6-5 and TRBJ1-5, with D possibly TRBD1 on 5 matching bases. The V gene lost 6 bases and the J gene lost 4 bases, with 16 bases spanning the gap. The CDR3 extends over 15 amino acids. The germline V gene has CDR1 MNHEY and CDR2 SVGAGI. The CDR3 protein is CASRAGPWGNQPQHF. The CDR3 nucleotides are TGTGCCAGCAGGGCAGGGCCTTGGGGTAATCAGCCCCAGCATTTT.

The chain couples TRBV28 to TRBJ2-7; 7 bases map to TRBD2. Germline loops: CDR1 MDHEN, CDR2 SYDVKM. CDR3 length: 15 residues. Trimming removed 3 bases from V and 3 bases from J; junction bases left unmatched: 8. The CDR3 here is CASSLRGSLNYEQYV. The DNA of the CDR3 is TGTGCCAGCAGTTTGCGGGGGTCCCTTAACTACGAGCAGTACGTC.

This clone was recorded a few times. The rearrangement links TRBV2 to TRBJ2-2, with D perhaps TRBD1 (5 bases). The CDR3 is made up of 14 amino acids. The germline V gene has CDR1 SNHLY and CDR2 FYNNEI. V was clipped by 4 bases and J by 1 base, with 7 bases between them. CDR3 region: CASSARGNTGELFF. The CDR3 DNA sequence: TGTGCCAGCAGTGCTAGGGGGAACACCGGGGAGCTGTTTTTT.

The J gene is TRBJ1-2, the V gene TRBV30; 7 bases are a match to TRBD1. Germline V gene data show CDR1 as GTSNPN and CDR2 as SVGIG (reference sequence). V was clipped by 1 base and J by 8 bases; unmatched bases: 13. The CDR3 has 15 amino acids. The CDR3 protein is CAWSAPNEGASGYTF. The CDR3 DNA reads TGTGCCTGGAGTGCCCCTAATGAGGGGGCGAGCGGCTACACCTTC.

The rearrangement links TRBV7-9 to TRBJ2-7, with 9 bases matching TRBD1. CDR3 length: 15 residues. CDR1 and CDR2 from the germline V gene are SEHNR and FQNEAQ (reference sequence). V shed 1 base, J shed 3 bases, and the junction held 4 bases outside the gene matches. The CDR3 sequence: CASSLGTGVFYEQYF. CDR3 in DNA: TGTGCCAGCAGCTTAGGGACAGGGGTCTTCTACGAGCAGTACTTC.

The gene calls are TRBV29-1 and TRBJ2-5, with D possibly TRBD2 on 5 matching bases. The length of the CDR3 is 12 residues. Germline CDR1 SQVTM, CDR2 ANQGSEA. Trimming took off 3 bases at V and 5 bases at J, with 10 bases between the two ends. Here the CDR3 reads CSVEMVAETQYF. DNA of the CDR3: TGCAGCGTTGAGATGGTAGCGGAGACCCAGTACTTC. Full variable domain (rest looked up from reference TRBV29-1 and TRBJ2-5): SAVISQKPSRDICQRGTSLTIQCQVDSQVTMMFWYRQQPGQSLTLIATANQGSEATYESGFVIDKFPISRPNLTFSTLTVSNMSPEDSSIYLCSVEMVAETQYFGPGTRLLVL.

This chain's CDR3 is CASSQDLFAGYEQYV. Written as DNA, the CDR3 is TGTGCCAGCAGCCAAGATCTGTTCGCAGGGTACGAGCAGTACGTC. This chain uses TRBV14 with TRBJ2-7, with TRBD1 as a possible D gene (5 bases). Trimming took off 0 bases at V and 4 bases at J, with 13 bases between the two ends. Germline-derived CDR1 and CDR2 are SGHDN and FVKESK. This CDR3 contains 15 residues.

The V gene is TRBV28, the J gene TRBJ2-2; no definite D call. The germline CDR1 and CDR2 sequences are MDHEN and SYDVKM. The V end was cut by 4 bases, the J end by 2 bases, with 8 bases between. The CDR3 spans 14 residues. The DNA for the CDR3 is TGTGCCAGCAGTTCCTACGCTAACACCGGGGAGCTGTTTTTT. The encoded protein is CASSSYANTGELFF.

The chain employs TRBV4-1 and TRBJ2-7, with TRBD1 matching over 9 bases. The CDR3 has 15 amino acids. The germline gives CDR1 MGHRA, CDR2 YSYEKL. The junction had 4 bases not matched to a gene; V was cut back by 1 base and J by 3 bases. The chain's CDR3 is CASSQVGTGIYEQYF. The CDR3 nucleotides are TGCGCCAGCAGCCAAGTGGGGACAGGGATCTACGAGCAGTACTTC.

The chain links TRBV6-5 to TRBJ2-1, with 10 bases that match TRBD1. The junction had 4 bases not matched to a gene; V was cut back by 5 bases and J by 6 bases. CDR1 and CDR2 (germline): MNHEY, SVGAGI. This CDR3 comprises 14 residues. The CDR3 DNA sequence: TGTGCCAGCAGTAGCGGGACAGGGGTCAATGAGCAGTTCTTC. As protein: CASSSGTGVNEQFF.

V and J are TRBV7-2 and TRBJ1-5, with no clear D. V was trimmed by 1 base and J by 8 bases, leaving 12 bases between them. Per the germline V gene, CDR1 is SGHTA and CDR2 is FQGNSA. CDR3 length equals 14 residues. The CDR3 coding sequence is TGTGCCAGCAGCTTAGGTTTCCCCGGGAAGCCCCAGCATTTT. Translating gives CASSLGFPGKPQHF.